Here is one T cell receptor beta chain with its context. The data are from a study of cytomegalovirus exposure and HLA in healthy donors. The PCR was carried out with 60 Vbeta primers and 13 Jbeta primers. The table came from immunoSEQ multiplex PCR; TCRdb's copy has only in-frame clones and leaves some out. Among some 180,000 clones, around 70% were seen once, and the ten largest hold approximately 2.9%. V was clipped by 1 base and J by 7 bases, with 4 bases between them. The length of the CDR3 is 11 residues. CDR1 SEHNR and CDR2 FQNEAQ come from the germline V gene (reference sequence). The V and J genes are TRBV7-9 and TRBJ1-1; D remains unclear. The sequencing input was PBMCs. The sequence was obtained from a male donor in good health and CMV-seronegative. The CDR3 DNA sequence: TGTGCCAGCAGCTTAGACGGTGAAGCTTTCTTT. Translated, it gives CASSLDGEAFF.